A single sample gave rise to the 8 T cell receptor beta chains below, sequenced in a study of control samples from healthy donors and cancer patients. Assay: immunoSEQ multiplex PCR; the TCRdb copy retains only in-frame clones and omits some. The sample lists under 200,000 clones, about 94% seen once, with 8.5% in the top ten. The sample taken for sequencing was blood. The receptor set was obtained from a woman aged 40-49 years in good health.

This chain connects TRBV16 to TRBJ1-1, with D perhaps matching TRBD1 (5 bases). CDR3 length equals 14 residues. V was shortened by 2 bases and J by 1 base, with 8 bases between the two germline ends. CDR1 and CDR2 (germline): KGHSY, FQNENV. The CDR3, as DNA: TGTGCCAGCAGCCAAGGAGGGGAGAACACTGAAGCTTTCTTT. Protein sequence: CASSQGGENTEAFF.

The genes are TRBV6-6 and TRBJ1-2; tentatively, D is TRBD1 (6 bases). Germline values: CDR1 MNHNY, CDR2 SVGAGI (reference sequence). Trimming left V 0 bases short and J 4 bases short, with 9 bases between. The CDR3 consists of 14 residues. CDR3 bases: TGTGCCAGCAGTTACTCCGGACAGAGCTATGGCTACACCTTC. Residues: CASSYSGQSYGYTF.

The sample holds one count of this clone. The CDR3 reads CASSQHNPGRGGEQYF. Written as DNA, the CDR3 is TGTGCCAGCAGCCAGCACAATCCCGGGAGGGGAGGCGAGCAGTACTTC. The gene calls are TRBV3-1 (or the pseudogene TRBV3-2) and TRBJ2-7; 8 nucleotides agree with TRBD2. CDR1 and CDR2 (germline): LGHDT, YNNKEL (reference sequence). J lost 6 bases, V lost 3 bases, and 13 bases had no gene match. The CDR3 is 16 residues long.

The chain is built from TRBV23-1 and TRBJ1-3; D uncertain. TRBV23-1 qualifies as an ORF whose function is uncertain. The CDR3 is made up of 16 amino acids. Trimming left V 0 bases short and J 1 base short, with 10 bases between. The DNA for the CDR3 is TGCGCCAGCAGTCAATCGATCTCGGAGTCTGGAAACACCATATATTTT. Translating gives CASSQSISESGNTIYF.

The V call is TRBV30, the J call TRBJ1-2; a weak D match, TRBD1 (5 bases). Trimming removed 2 bases from V and 6 bases from J, with 13 bases in between. CDR1 and CDR2 (germline): GTSNPN, SVGIG (reference sequence). The CDR3 covers 13 residues. CDR3 region: CAWSFGAPDGYTF. CDR3 sequence (DNA): TGTGCCTGGAGTTTCGGGGCTCCTGATGGCTACACCTTC.

The V gene is TRBV5-6, the J gene TRBJ2-5, with 9 bases aligning to TRBD1. Germline lookup yields CDR1 SGHDT and CDR2 YYEEEE. This CDR3 comprises 15 residues. V was pared by 4 bases and J by 4 bases, with 8 bases of the junction left unmatched. The CDR3 reads CASSVDTGGGETQYF. The CDR3 DNA sequence: TGTGCCAGCAGCGTGGATACAGGGGGCGGAGAGACCCAGTACTTC.

The chain combines TRBV2 with TRBJ1-5; no reliable D call. Germline V gives CDR1 SNHLY, CDR2 FYNNEI. The length of the CDR3 is 15 residues. Trimming left V 2 bases short and J 7 bases short, with 15 bases between. This CDR3 is CASSEMVGMGQPQHF. The CDR3 nucleotides are TGTGCCAGCAGTGAAATGGTAGGGATGGGGCAGCCCCAGCATTTT.

This chain uses TRBV6-5 with TRBJ1-2, with a possible D match to TRBD1 (5 bases). Germline CDR1 and CDR2: MNHEY and SVGAGI. The CDR3 extends over 13 amino acids. V lost 6 bases and J lost 2, with 10 bases in between. The CDR3: CASRGTENYGYTF. In nucleotides, the CDR3 is TGTGCCAGCAGGGGGACGGAAAACTATGGCTACACCTTC.